The 8 T cell receptor beta chains in this list originate from one sample, sequenced in a study of T-cell reconstitution after alpha-beta-depleted transplantation in children. It was with unique molecular identifiers that the TCRbeta library was prepared. TCRdb processed the PCR reads anew with MiXCR; each CDR3 protein has one entry. The sample shows hundreds of thousands of distinct CDR3 sequences, roughly 8% of them seen only once. The sequencing used PBMCs, mostly from graft donor cells, collected 180 days after TCRalphabeta/CD19-depleted stem cell transplant. The receptor source for this set is a male patient younger than 18 who had a stem cell transplant for acute lymphoblastic leukemia, so the T cells may come from the graft donor.

This clonotype was recorded at least ten times. The chain's CDR3 is CASSRTSGRYETQYF. CDR3 DNA: TGTGCCAGCAGCCGGACTAGCGGGAGGTACGAGACCCAGTACTTC. V gene TRBV7-3 combines with J gene TRBJ2-5, with 14 bases identical to TRBD2. With 5 bases clipped from V and 5 bases from J, the junction kept 4 bases outside the gene matches. Germline CDR1 is SGHTA and CDR2 is FQGTGA. There are 15 residues in the CDR3. Full variable domain (rest looked up from reference TRBV7-3 and TRBJ2-5): GAGVSQTPSNKVTEKGKYVELRCDPISGHTALYWYRQSLGQGPEFLIYFQGTGAADDSGLPNDRFFAVRPEGSVSTLKIQRTERGDSAVYLCASSRTSGRYETQYFGPGTRLLVL.

This clonotype was observed a handful of times. The chain links TRBV18 to TRBJ1-6; 7 positions match TRBD1. This CDR3 contains 15 residues. V lost 1 base and J lost 10; bases outside the gene matches: 7. CDR1 and CDR2 from the germline V gene are KGHSH and LQKENI. The CDR3 nucleotides read TGTGCCAGCTCACCACATGACAGGGAGGGATCACCCCTCCACTTT. Its protein product is CASSPHDREGSPLHF.

This clonotype was counted many times. This chain joins TRBV12-5 and TRBJ1-1; no firm D call. V was cut by 1 base and J by 4 bases, with 4 bases left in between. The CDR3 sequence is 12 residues long. Germline assignment: CDR1 LGHNT and CDR2 FRNRAP. The CDR3 loop reads CASGLGRTEAFF. CDR3 sequence (DNA): TGTGCTAGTGGTTTGGGACGCACTGAAGCTTTCTTT.

This clonotype was seen more than once but under ten times. The chain has TRBV15 and TRBJ1-5; unclear D gene. CDR3 length equals 14 residues. CDR1 is LNHNV, CDR2 YYDKDF, per germline (reference sequence). Trimming shortened V by 0 bases and J by 4 bases, and 7 bases separated the two germline ends. As DNA, the CDR3 is TGTGCCACCAGCAGAGATCGGGGAAATCAGCCCCAGCATTTT. Translated: CATSRDRGNQPQHF.

This clonotype was detected a few times. The chain recombines TRBV27 with TRBJ2-3, with TRBD1 identical over 8 bases. CDR3 length equals 15 residues. J lost 7 bases, V lost 5 bases, and 11 bases had no gene match. From germline, CDR1 is MNHEY and CDR2 SMNVEV (reference sequence). The DNA for the CDR3 is TGTGCCAGCAGTACTTTCCCGCAGGGGGCCTATACGCAGTATTTT. Its translation is CASSTFPQGAYTQYF.

This clonotype was observed at least ten times. This chain links TRBV5-1 with TRBJ2-2, with 13 nucleotides matching TRBD2. This CDR3 spans 19 amino acids. The J segment lost 1 base and the V segment lost 1 base, leaving 7 bases of the junction unmatched. Per the germline V gene, CDR1 is SGHRS and CDR2 is YFSETQ. CDR3 sequence reads: CASSLPRTSGSQNTGELFF. The CDR3 DNA reads as TGCGCCAGCAGCTTGCCCCGGACTAGCGGGAGCCAGAACACCGGGGAGCTGTTTTTT.

This clonotype was counted at least ten times. This rearrangement joins TRBV5-1 to TRBJ2-1, with TRBD1 matching 10 bases. Germline V gene data show CDR1 as SGHRS and CDR2 as YFSETQ. The CDR3 extends over 16 amino acids. J gave up 7 bases and V 2 bases, and 9 bases lay outside the gene matches. This CDR3 is CASSFRTGGERNEQFF. CDR3 nucleotide sequence: TGCGCCAGCAGCTTCAGGACAGGGGGGGAACGGAATGAGCAGTTCTTC. Using reference TRBV5-1 and TRBJ2-1 for the parts outside the CDR3, the full variable domain is KAGVTQTPRYLIKTRGQQVTLSCSPISGHRSVSWYQQTPGQGLQFLFEYFSETQRNKGNFPGRFSGRQFSNSRSEMNVSTLELGDSALYLCASSFRTGGERNEQFFGPGTRLTVL.

This clonotype has a count of ten or more. This chain connects TRBV10-3 to TRBJ2-2, with D perhaps matching TRBD2 (6 bases). Germline CDR1 and CDR2: ENHRY and SYGVKD. The length of the CDR3 is 14 residues. Trimming pared 4 bases from V and 2 bases from J, leaving 8 bases between. CDR3 sequence (DNA): TGTGCCATCAGTGGGGAGGTTAACACCGGGGAGCTGTTTTTT. Translated: CAISGEVNTGELFF.